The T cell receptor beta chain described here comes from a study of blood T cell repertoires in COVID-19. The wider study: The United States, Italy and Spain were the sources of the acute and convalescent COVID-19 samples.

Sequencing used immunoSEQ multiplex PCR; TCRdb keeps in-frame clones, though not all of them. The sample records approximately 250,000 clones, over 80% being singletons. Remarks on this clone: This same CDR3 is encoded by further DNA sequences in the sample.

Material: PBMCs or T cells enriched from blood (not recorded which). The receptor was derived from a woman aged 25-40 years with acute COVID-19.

The CDR3 DNA sequence: TGTGCCATCAGTGAAGGACAGGGAGGCTATGGCTACACCTTC. This encodes CAISEGQGGYGYTF. The chain combines TRBV10-3 with TRBJ1-2; 8 bases align to TRBD1. With V trimmed by 3 bases and J by 4 bases, 4 bases remained unmatched. The CDR3 spans 14 residues. Germline CDR1 reads ENHRY; CDR2 reads SYGVKD.